Listed here are 8 T cell receptor beta chains from one sample, sequenced in a study of immune evolution from preneoplasia to lung adenocarcinoma. Clones were read by immunoSEQ multiplex PCR, and TCRdb kept only the in-frame ones, dropping some. The sample contains 7,500 to 10,000 clones, around 83% of which appear only once. The sequencing input was FFPE minimally invasive lung adenocarcinoma tissue. These receptors were obtained from a person in their 70s with lung adenocarcinoma. Some clones in this sample may be carry-over from other donors' samples.

With regard to this clone: Germline is not matched at one junction end, which may reflect a read error. This chain uses TRBV7-7 with TRBJ2-5; a weak D match, TRBD2 (7 bases). The length of the CDR3 is 15 residues. CDR1 SSHAT and CDR2 FNYEAQ come from the germline V gene (reference sequence). CDR3 sequence (DNA): TGTGCTAGCAGCTTAGGGGGGGGGCCCGAAGAGACCCAGTACTTC. This gives the protein CASSLGGGPEETQYF.

V and J are TRBV2 and TRBJ2-1; D is unresolved. The CDR3 sequence is 14 residues long. CDR1 and CDR2 from the germline V gene are SNHLY and FYNNEI. The V gene lost 5 bases and the J gene lost 0 bases, with 8 bases spanning the gap. The CDR3 DNA reads TGTGCCAGCAGTTTTGAAAGCTCCTACAATGAGCAGTTCTTC. This encodes CASSFESSYNEQFF.

The chain has TRBV5-4 and TRBJ2-5; possible D gene TRBD2, 5 bases. V lost 3 bases and J 2 bases, leaving 8 bases between the germline ends. Looked up from germline, CDR1 is SGHNT and CDR2 is YYREEE (reference sequence). CDR3 length: 13 amino acids. The chain's CDR3 is CASSSGLQETQYF. In nucleotides, the CDR3 is TGTGCCAGCAGCTCTGGACTTCAAGAGACCCAGTACTTC.

The genes are TRBV19 and TRBJ2-3; 10 nucleotides align to TRBD2. The length of the CDR3 is 16 residues. Per the germline V gene, CDR1 is LNHDA and CDR2 is SQIVND (reference sequence). After removal of 0 bases from V and 4 bases from J, the junction contained 4 bases not matched to a gene. CDR3 DNA sequence: TGTGCCAGTAGTATAGATACTAGCGGGATTGCAGATACGCAGTATTTT. It yields the protein CASSIDTSGIADTQYF.

This chain connects TRBV4-2 to TRBJ1-2, with D perhaps TRBD1 (5 bases). Trimming stripped 1 base from V and 4 bases from J, with 16 bases between. This CDR3 is 16 amino acids long. Per germline, CDR1 LGHNA and CDR2 YNFKEQ. CDR3 amino acids: CASSQAAREGTYGYTF. CDR3 bases: TGTGCCAGCAGCCAAGCAGCCAGGGAAGGAACCTATGGCTACACCTTC.

About this clone itself: The sample contains more than one DNA sequence encoding this CDR3. Here the CDR3 reads CASSPDRNYGYTF. The CDR3, as DNA: TGTGCCAGCAGCCCCGACAGAAACTATGGCTACACCTTC. This chain links TRBV7-9 with TRBJ1-2; D perhaps matches TRBD1 (5 bases). Germline-derived CDR1 and CDR2 are SEHNR and FQNEAQ (reference sequence). The ends were cut back, 5 bases at V and 2 bases at J, with 9 bases in the middle. This CDR3 spans 13 amino acids.

The V gene is TRBV5-5, the J gene TRBJ2-2; possibly TRBD2 for D (6 bases). Trimming removed 3 bases at V and 1 base at J, with 16 bases between. The germline gives CDR1 SGHKS, CDR2 YYEKEE (reference sequence). This CDR3 has 17 residues. CDR3 nucleotide sequence: TGTGCCAGCAGCTCAGGAGGGAAGGTGAAGAACACCGGGGAGCTGTTTTTT. Protein product: CASSSGGKVKNTGELFF.

This clone was seen a few times. The rearrangement links TRBV27 to TRBJ2-7, with no clear D. Germline loops: CDR1 MNHEY, CDR2 SMNVEV (reference sequence). Trimming left V 3 bases short and J 0 bases short, with 6 bases between. The CDR3 is 13 amino acids. The CDR3 loop is CASSFTASYEQYF. DNA for the CDR3: TGTGCCAGCAGTTTCACTGCCTCCTACGAGCAGTACTTC.